This record covers a single TCR beta chain. The data were taken from a study of technical replicates of blood from a few donors. Sequencing was performed with immunoSEQ multiplex PCR; in TCRdb, only in-frame clones are kept and a portion is missing. The table shows approximately 79,000 clones, with 85% to 95% occurring only once. The germline V and J ends were trimmed by 0 bases and 5 bases, with 11 bases remaining between them. The CDR3 consists of 14 residues. Germline V CDR1 and CDR2: ENHRY, SYGVKD. This receptor was taken from a human donor in good health. The V call is TRBV10-3, the J call TRBJ2-7, with a tentative D call TRBD2 (6 bases). What was sequenced was T cells isolated from PBMCs. CDR3 region: CAISESRRGHEQYF. In DNA, the CDR3 is TGTGCCATCAGTGAGTCGCGGAGGGGCCACGAGCAGTACTTC.